This T cell receptor (beta chain) stems from a study of OX40 agonist ivuxolimab in advanced cancers. Study details: The dose of intravenous ivuxolimab that patients received every 2 weeks ranged from 0.01 to 10 mg/kg.

Sequencing used immunoSEQ multiplex PCR; TCRdb keeps in-frame clones, though not all of them. The data show around 72,000 clones, just over 90% seen once. The CDR3 length is 14 residues. V lost 7 bases, J lost 2 bases, and 14 bases lay in between. The germline V gene has CDR1 SNHLY and CDR2 FYNNEI. The specimen was CD4+ or CD8+ T cells sorted from blood, collected in a trial of the OX40 agonist ivuxolimab. This sequence was found in an adult with an advanced solid tumor such as melanoma, head and neck, liver or kidney cancer. V and J are TRBV2 and TRBJ2-5; the D call may be TRBD1 or TRBD2 (5 bases each). The CDR3 loop is CASKGRVSQETQYF. The CDR3 coding sequence is TGTGCCAGCAAGGGGAGAGTAAGTCAAGAGACCCAGTACTTC.